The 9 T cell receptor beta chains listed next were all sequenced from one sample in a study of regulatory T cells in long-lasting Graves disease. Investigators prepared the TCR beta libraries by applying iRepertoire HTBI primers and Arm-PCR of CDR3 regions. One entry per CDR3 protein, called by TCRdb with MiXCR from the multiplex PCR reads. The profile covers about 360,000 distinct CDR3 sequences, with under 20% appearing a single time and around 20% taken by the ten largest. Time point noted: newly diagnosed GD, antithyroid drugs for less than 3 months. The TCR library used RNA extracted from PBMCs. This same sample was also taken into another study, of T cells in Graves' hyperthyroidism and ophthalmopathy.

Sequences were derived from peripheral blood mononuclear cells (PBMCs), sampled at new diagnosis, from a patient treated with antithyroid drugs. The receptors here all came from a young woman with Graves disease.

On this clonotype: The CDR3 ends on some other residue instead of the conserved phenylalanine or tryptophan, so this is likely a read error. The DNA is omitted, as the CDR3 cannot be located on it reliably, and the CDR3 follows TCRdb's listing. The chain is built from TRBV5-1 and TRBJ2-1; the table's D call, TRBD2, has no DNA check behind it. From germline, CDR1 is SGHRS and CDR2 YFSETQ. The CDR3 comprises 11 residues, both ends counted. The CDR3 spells CASSLGTSRSS.

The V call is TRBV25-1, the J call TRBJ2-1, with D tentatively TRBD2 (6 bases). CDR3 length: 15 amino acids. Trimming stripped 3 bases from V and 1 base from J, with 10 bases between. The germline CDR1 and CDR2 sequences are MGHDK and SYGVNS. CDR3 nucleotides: TGTGCCAGCAGTGAGCGGCGGGGTTCCTACAATGAGCAGTTCTTC. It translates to CASSERRGSYNEQFF.

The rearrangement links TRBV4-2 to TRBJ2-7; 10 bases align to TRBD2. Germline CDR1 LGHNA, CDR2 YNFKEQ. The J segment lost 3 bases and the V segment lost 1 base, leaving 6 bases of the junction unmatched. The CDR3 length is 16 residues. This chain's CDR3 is CASSQGRAGGIYEQYF. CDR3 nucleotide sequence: TGTGCCAGCAGCCAAGGCCGAGCGGGAGGGATCTACGAGCAGTACTTC.

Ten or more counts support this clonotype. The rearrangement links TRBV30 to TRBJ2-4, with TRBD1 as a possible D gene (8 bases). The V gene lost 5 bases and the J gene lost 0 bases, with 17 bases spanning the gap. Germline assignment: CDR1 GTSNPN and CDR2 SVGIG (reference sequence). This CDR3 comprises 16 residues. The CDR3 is CAWQGAGALAKNIQYF. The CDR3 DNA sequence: TGTGCCTGGCAGGGGGCGGGGGCCCTAGCCAAAAACATTCAGTACTTC.

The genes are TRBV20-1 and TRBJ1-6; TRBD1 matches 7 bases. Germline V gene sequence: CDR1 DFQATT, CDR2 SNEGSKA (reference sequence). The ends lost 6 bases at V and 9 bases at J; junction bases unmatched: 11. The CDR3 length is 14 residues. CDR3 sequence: CSAPQQGMFSPLHF. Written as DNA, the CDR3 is TGCAGTGCCCCCCAACAGGGGATGTTTTCACCCCTCCACTTT.

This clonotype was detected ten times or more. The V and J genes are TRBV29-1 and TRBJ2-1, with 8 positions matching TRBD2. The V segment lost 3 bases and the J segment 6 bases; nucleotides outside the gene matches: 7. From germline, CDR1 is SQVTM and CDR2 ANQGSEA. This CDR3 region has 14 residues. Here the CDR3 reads CSVEGLVSSNEQFF. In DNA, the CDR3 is TGCAGCGTTGAGGGACTAGTCTCTTCCAATGAGCAGTTCTTC.

The CDR3 DNA reads as TGTGCCAGCAGTGAGAGGCGACTAGCGGGTAGCACAGATACGCAGTATTTT. It yields the protein CASSERRLAGSTDTQYF. The chain uses TRBV6-2 or TRBV6-3 and TRBJ2-3; 10 bases map to TRBD2. The CDR3 is 17 residues long. CDR1 is MNHEY and CDR2 is SVGEGT in the germline V gene. After removal of 5 bases from V and 0 bases from J, the junction contained 8 bases not matched to a gene.

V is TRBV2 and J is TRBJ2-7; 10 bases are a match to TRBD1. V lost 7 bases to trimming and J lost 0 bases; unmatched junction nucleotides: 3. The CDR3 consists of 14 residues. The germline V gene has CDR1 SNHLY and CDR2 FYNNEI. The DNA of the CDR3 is TGTGCCAGCACCGGGACAGGGGACTCCTACGAGCAGTACTTC. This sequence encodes CASTGTGDSYEQYF.

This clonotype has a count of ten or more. CDR3 sequence reads: CASSVDPNQPQHF. For the CDR3, the DNA is TGTGCCAGCAGTGTCGACCCCAATCAGCCCCAGCATTTT. The rearrangement uses TRBV6-1 and TRBJ1-5; D remains ambiguous. From germline, CDR1 is MNHNS and CDR2 SASEGT. The CDR3 covers 13 residues. The V end was cut by 4 bases, the J end by 3 bases, with 7 bases between.